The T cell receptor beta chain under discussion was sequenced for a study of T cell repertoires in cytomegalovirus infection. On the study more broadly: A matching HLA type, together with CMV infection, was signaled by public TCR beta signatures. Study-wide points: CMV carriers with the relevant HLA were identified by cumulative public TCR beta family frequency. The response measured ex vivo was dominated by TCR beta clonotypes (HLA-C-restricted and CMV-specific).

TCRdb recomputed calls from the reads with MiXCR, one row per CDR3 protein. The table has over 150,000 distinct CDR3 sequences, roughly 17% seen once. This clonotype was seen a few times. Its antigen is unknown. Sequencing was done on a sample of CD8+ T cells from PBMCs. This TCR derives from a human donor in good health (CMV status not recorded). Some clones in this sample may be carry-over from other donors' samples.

The CDR3 protein is CASSFSQGSGANVLTF. The CDR3 DNA reads TGTGCCAGCAGCTTTTCGCAGGGCTCTGGGGCCAACGTCCTGACTTTC. The J gene is TRBJ2-6, the V gene TRBV9; maybe TRBD1 (5 bases). The CDR3 is made up of 16 amino acids. Germline V CDR1 and CDR2: SGDLS, YYNGEE. V dropped 4 bases and J dropped 0 bases, with 11 bases sitting between them.